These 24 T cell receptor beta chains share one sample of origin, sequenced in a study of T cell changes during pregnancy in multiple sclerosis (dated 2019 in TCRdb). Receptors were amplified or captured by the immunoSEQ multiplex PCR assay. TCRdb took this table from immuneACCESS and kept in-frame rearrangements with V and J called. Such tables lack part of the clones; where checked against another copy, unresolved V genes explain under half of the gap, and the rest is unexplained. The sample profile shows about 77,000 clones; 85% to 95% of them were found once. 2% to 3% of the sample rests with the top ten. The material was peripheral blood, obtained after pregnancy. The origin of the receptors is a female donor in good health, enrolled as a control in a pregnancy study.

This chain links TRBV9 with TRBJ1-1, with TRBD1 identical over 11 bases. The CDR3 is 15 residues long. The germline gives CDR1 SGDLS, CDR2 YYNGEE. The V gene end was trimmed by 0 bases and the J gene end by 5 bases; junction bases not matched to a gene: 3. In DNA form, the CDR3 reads TGTGCCAGCAGCGTAGGGGACAGGGGGTGGACTGAAGCTTTCTTT. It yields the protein CASSVGDRGWTEAFF.

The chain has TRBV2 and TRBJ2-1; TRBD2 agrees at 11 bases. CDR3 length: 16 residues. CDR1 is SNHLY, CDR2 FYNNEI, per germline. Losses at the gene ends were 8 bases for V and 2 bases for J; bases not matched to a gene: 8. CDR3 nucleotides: TGTGCCAGCGAGGGTAGCGGGAGGGGAGCCTACAATGAGCAGTTCTTC. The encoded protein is CASEGSGRGAYNEQFF.

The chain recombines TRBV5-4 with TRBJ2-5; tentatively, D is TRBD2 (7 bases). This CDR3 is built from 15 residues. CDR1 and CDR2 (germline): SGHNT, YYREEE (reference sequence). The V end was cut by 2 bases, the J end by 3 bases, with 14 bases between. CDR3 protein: CASSFVGGRKETQYF. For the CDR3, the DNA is TGTGCCAGCAGCTTTGTCGGGGGGCGTAAAGAGACCCAGTACTTC.

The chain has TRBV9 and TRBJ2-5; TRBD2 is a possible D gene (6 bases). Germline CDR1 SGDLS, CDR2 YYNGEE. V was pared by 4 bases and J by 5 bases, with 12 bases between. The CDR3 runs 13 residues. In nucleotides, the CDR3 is TGTGCCAGCAGCCTTAGCGGACGGGAGACCCAGTACTTC. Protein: CASSLSGRETQYF.

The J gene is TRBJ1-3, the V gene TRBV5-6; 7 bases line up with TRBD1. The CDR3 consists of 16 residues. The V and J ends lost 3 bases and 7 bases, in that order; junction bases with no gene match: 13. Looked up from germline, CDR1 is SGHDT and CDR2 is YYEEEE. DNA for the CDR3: TGTGCCAGCAGCTCCGACAGGGTTTCTTCTCGGAACACCATATATTTT. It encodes CASSSDRVSSRNTIYF.

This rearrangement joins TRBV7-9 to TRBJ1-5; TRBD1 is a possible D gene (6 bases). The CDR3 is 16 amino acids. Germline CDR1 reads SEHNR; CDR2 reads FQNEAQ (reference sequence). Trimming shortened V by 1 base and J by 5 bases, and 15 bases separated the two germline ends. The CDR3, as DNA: TGTGCCAGCAGCTTAGGGGCCGGGGGGCCGGATCAGCCCCAGCATTTT. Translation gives CASSLGAGGPDQPQHF.

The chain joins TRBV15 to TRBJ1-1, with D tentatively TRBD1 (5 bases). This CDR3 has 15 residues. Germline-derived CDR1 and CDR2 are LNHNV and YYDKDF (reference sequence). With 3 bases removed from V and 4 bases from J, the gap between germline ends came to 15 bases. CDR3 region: CATSSRQTWGTEAFF. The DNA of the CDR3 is TGTGCCACCAGCAGTCGACAGACCTGGGGCACTGAAGCTTTCTTT.

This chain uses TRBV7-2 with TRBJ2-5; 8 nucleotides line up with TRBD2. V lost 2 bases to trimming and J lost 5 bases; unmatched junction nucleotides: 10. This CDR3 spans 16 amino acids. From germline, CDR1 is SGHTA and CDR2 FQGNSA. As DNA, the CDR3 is TGTGCCAGCAGCTTAACCAGCGGGGGTGGAGGGGAGACCCAGTACTTC. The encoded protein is CASSLTSGGGGETQYF. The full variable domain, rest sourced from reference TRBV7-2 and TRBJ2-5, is GAGVSQSPSNKVTEKGKDVELRCDPISGHTALYWYRQSLGQGLEFLIYFQGNSAPDKSGLPSDRFSAERTGGSVSTLTIQRTQQEDSAVYLCASSLTSGGGGETQYFGPGTRLLVL.

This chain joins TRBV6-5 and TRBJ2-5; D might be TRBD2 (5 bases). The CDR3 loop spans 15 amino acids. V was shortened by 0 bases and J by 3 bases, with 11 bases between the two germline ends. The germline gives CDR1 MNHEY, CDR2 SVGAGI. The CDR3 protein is CASSYSDGKEETQYF. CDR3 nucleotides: TGTGCCAGCAGTTACTCGGACGGGAAAGAAGAGACCCAGTACTTC.

The chain's CDR3 is CSGGGESGNEQFF. The DNA of the CDR3 is TGCAGCGGAGGGGGGGAGTCAGGGAATGAGCAGTTCTTC. The chain couples TRBV29-1 to TRBJ2-1, with D perhaps matching TRBD2 (7 bases). Germline CDR1 reads SQVTM; CDR2 reads ANQGSEA. This CDR3 comprises 13 residues. V was clipped by 7 bases and J by 7 bases, with 17 bases between them.

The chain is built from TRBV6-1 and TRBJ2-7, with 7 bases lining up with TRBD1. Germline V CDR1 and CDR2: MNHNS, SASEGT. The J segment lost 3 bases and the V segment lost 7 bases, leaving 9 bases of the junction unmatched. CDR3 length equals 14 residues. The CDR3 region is CASTPGQVVYEQYF. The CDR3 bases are TGTGCCAGCACCCCAGGACAGGTCGTCTACGAGCAGTACTTC.

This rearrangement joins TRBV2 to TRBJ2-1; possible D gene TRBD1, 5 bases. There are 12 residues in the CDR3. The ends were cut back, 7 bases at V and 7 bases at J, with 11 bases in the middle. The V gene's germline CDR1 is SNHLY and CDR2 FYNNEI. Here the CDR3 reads CASTSGINEQFF. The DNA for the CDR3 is TGTGCCAGCACTTCAGGGATTAATGAGCAGTTCTTC.

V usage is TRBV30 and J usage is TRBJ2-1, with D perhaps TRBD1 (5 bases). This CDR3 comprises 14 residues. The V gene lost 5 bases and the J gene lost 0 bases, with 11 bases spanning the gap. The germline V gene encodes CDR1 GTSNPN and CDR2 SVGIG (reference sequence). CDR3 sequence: CAWDTGISYNEQFF. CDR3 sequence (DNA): TGTGCCTGGGACACAGGTATCTCCTACAATGAGCAGTTCTTC.

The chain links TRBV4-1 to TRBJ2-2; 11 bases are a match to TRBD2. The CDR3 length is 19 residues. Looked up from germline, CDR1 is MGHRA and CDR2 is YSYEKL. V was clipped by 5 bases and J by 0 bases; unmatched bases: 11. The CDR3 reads CASSYSSGTSGANTGELFF. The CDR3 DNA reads TGCGCCAGCAGCTATTCGTCCGGGACTAGCGGCGCGAACACCGGGGAGCTGTTTTTT.

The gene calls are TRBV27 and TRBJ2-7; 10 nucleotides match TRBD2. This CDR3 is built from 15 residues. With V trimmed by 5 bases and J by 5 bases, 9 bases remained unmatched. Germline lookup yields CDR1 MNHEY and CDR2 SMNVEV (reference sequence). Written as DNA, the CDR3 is TGTGCCAGCAGTCCTCTAGCGGGAGAAGAAAACGAGCAGTACTTC. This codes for CASSPLAGEENEQYF.

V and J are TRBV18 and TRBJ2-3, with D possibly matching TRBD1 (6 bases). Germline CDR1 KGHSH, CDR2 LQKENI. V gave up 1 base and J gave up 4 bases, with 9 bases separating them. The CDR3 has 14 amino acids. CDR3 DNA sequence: TGTGCCAGCTCACCACTACAGGGCCCAGATACGCAGTATTTT. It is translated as CASSPLQGPDTQYF.

The DNA for the CDR3 is TGTGCCAGCAGGGTGGGACAGGGATACAATGAGCAGTTCTTC. Translation: CASRVGQGYNEQFF. The V and J genes are TRBV28 and TRBJ2-1, with TRBD1 identical over 9 bases. Germline trimming cut 6 bases from V and 4 bases from J; bases unmatched to any gene: 4. The germline CDR1 and CDR2 sequences are MDHEN and SYDVKM. CDR3 length: 14 residues.

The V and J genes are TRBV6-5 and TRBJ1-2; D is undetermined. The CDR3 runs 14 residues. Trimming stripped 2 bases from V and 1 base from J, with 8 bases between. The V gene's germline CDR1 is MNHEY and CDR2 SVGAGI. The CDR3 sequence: CASSYAGRNYGYTF. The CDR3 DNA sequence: TGTGCCAGCAGTTACGCAGGTCGTAACTATGGCTACACCTTC.

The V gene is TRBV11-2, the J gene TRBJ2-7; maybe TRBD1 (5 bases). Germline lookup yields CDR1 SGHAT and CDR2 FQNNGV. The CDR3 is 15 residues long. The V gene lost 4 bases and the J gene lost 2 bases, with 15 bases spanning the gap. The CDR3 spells CASSSLRERPYEQYF. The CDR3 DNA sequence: TGTGCCAGCAGCTCTCTCAGGGAACGCCCCTACGAGCAGTACTTC.

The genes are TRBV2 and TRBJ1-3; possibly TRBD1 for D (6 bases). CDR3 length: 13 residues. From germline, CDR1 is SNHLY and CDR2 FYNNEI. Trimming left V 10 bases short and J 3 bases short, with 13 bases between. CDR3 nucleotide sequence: TGTGCCACCACTGTAGGGGGTGGAAACACCATATATTTT. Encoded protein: CATTVGGGNTIYF.

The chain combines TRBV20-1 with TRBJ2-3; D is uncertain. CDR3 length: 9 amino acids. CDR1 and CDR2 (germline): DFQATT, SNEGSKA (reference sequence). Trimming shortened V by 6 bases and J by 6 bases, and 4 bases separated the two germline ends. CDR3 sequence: CSAGDTQYF. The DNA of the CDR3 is TGCAGTGCGGGCGATACGCAGTATTTT.

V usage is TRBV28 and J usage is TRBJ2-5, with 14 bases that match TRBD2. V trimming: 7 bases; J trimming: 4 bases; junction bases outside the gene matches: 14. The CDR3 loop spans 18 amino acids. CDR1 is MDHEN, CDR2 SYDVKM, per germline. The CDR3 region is CASTKTTKTSGRGETQYF. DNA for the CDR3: TGTGCCAGCACAAAAACCACAAAGACTAGCGGGAGGGGAGAGACCCAGTACTTC.

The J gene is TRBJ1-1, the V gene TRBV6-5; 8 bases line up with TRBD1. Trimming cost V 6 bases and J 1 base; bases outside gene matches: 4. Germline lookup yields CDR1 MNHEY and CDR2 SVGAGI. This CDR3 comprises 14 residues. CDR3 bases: TGTGCCAGCAGCAGGGGACAGGAGAACACTGAAGCTTTCTTT. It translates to CASSRGQENTEAFF.

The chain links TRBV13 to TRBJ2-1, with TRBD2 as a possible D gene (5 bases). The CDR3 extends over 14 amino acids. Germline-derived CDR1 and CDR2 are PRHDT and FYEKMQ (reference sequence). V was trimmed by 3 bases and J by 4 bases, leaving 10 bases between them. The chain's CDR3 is CASSFGKGYNEQFF. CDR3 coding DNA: TGTGCCAGCAGCTTCGGGAAGGGATACAATGAGCAGTTCTTC.